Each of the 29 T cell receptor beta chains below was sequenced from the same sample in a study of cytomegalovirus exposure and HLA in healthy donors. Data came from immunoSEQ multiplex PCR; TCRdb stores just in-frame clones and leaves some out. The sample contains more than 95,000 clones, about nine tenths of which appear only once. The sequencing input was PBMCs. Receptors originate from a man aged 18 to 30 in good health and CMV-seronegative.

CDR3 bases: TGTGCCAGCAGCTTAGGTTTCAGTACCCGGGGGGAGACCCAGTACTTC. It codes for CASSLGFSTRGETQYF. The chain couples TRBV7-6 to TRBJ2-5, with TRBD2 as a possible D gene (6 bases). This CDR3 is built from 16 residues. V lost 1 base and J 5 bases, leaving 17 bases between the germline ends. Per germline, CDR1 SGHVS and CDR2 FNYEAQ.

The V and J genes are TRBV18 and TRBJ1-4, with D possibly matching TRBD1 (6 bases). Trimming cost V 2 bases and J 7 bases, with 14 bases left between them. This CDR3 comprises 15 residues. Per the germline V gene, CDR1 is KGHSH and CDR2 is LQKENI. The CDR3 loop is CASSPGRGGIEKLFF. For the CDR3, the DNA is TGTGCCAGCTCACCAGGGCGAGGGGGAATTGAAAAACTGTTTTTT. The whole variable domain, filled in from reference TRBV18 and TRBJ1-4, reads NAGVMQNPRHLVRRRGQEARLRCSPMKGHSHVYWYRQLPEEGLKFMVYLQKENIIDESGMPKERFSAEFPKEGPSILRIQQVVRGDSAAYFCASSPGRGGIEKLFFGSGTQLSVL.

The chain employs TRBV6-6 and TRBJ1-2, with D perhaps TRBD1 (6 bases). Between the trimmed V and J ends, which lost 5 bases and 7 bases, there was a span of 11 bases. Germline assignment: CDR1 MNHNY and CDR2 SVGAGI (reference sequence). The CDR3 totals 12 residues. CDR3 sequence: CASSKQGGGYTF. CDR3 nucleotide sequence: TGTGCCAGCAGTAAACAGGGTGGTGGCTACACCTTC.

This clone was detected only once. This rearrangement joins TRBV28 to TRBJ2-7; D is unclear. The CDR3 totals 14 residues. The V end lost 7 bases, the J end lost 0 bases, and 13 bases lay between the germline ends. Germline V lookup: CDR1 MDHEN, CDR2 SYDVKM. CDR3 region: CASTWQASSYEQYF. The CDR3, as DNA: TGTGCCAGCACCTGGCAGGCGAGCTCCTACGAGCAGTACTTC.

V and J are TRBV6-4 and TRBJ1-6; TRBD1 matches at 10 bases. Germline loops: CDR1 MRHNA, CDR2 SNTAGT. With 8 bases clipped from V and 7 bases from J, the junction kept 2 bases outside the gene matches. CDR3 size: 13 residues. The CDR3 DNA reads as TGTGCCAGCCGACAGGGGGCGAATTCACCCCTCCACTTT. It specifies CASRQGANSPLHF.

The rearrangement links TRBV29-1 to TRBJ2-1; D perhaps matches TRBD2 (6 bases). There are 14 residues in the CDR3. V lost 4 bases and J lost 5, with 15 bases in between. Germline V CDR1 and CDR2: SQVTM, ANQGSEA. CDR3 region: CSVVRTSRNNEQFF. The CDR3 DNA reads TGCAGCGTTGTTAGAACTAGCAGGAACAATGAGCAGTTCTTC.

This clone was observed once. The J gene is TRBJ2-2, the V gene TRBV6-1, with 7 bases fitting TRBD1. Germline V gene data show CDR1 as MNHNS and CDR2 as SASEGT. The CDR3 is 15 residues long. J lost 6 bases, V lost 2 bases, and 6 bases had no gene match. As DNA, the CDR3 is TGTGCCAGCAGTGAAAGACAGGGTAGCGCCGGGGAGCTGTTTTTT. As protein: CASSERQGSAGELFF.

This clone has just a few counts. Here the CDR3 reads CASSSSRGNEQFF. The CDR3 DNA follows: TGTGCCAGCAGCTCATCCAGGGGTAATGAGCAGTTCTTC. This chain links TRBV7-2 with TRBJ2-1; D perhaps matches TRBD1 (6 bases). Germline V CDR1 and CDR2: SGHTA, FQGNSA. The CDR3 is 13 amino acids. V shed 4 bases and J shed 7 bases, with 11 bases lying between them.

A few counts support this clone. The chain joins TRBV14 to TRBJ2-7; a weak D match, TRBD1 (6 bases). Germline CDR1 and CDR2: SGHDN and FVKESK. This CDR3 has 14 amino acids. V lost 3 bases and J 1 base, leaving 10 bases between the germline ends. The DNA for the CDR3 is TGTGCCAGCAGCCAGGGGACATTTTCCTACGAGCAGTACTTC. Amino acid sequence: CASSQGTFSYEQYF.

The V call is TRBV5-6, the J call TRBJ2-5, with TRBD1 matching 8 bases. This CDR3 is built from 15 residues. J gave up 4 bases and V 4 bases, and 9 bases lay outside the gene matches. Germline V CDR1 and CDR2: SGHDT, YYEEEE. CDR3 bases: TGTGCCAGCAGCGAAGACAGGGGTGGTAGAGAGACCCAGTACTTC. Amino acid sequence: CASSEDRGGRETQYF.

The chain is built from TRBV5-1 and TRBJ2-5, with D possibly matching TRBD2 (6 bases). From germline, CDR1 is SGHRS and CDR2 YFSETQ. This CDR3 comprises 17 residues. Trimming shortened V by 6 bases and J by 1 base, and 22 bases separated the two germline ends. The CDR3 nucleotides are TGCGCCAGCACAGACCGGACCGACGGGACTTCCCAAGAGACCCAGTACTTC. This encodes CASTDRTDGTSQETQYF.

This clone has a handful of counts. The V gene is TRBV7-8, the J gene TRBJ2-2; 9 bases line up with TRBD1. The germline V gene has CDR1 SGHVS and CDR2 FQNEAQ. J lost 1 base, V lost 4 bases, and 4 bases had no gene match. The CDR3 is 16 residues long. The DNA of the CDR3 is TGTGCCAGCAGCTCGTGGACAGGGGTGAACACCGGGGAGCTGTTTTTT. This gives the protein CASSSWTGVNTGELFF.

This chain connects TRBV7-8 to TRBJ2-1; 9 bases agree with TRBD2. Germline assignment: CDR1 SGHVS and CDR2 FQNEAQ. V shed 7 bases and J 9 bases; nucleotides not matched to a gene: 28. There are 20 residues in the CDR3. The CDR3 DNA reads TGTGCCAGCACCCCCCCCGGTGTGCGGGAGGGCGCCTACCCTCAGGGTGAGCAGTTCTTC. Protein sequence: CASTPPGVREGAYPQGEQFF.

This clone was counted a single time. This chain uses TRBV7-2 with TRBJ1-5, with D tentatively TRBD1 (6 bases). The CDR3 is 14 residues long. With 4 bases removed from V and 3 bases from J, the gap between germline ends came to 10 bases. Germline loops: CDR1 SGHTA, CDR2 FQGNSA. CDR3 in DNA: TGTGCCAGCAGCTCCAGGGGAGACAATCAGCCCCAGCATTTT. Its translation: CASSSRGDNQPQHF.

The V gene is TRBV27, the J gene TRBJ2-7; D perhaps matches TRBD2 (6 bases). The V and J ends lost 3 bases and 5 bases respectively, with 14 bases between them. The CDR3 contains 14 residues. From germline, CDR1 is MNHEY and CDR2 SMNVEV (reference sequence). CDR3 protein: CASSFDGSDNEQYF. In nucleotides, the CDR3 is TGTGCCAGCAGTTTTGACGGGAGCGACAACGAGCAGTACTTC.

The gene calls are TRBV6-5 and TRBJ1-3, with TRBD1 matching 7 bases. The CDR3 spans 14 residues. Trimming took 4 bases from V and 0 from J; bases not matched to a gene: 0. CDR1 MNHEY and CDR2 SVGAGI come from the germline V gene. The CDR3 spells CASSWDSSGNTIYF. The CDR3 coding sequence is TGTGCCAGCAGTTGGGACAGCTCTGGAAACACCATATATTTT.

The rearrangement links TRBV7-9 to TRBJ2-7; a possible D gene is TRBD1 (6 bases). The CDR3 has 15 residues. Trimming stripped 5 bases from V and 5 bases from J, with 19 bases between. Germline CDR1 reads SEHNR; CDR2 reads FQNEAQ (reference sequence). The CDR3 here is CASSPNRVNVDEQYF. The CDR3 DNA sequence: TGTGCCAGCAGCCCGAACAGGGTCAACGTGGACGAGCAGTACTTC.

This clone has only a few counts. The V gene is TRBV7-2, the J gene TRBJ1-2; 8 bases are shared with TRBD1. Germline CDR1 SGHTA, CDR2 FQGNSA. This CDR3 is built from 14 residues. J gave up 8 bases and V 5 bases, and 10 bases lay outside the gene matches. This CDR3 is CASSTRRQGSGYTF. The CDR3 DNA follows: TGTGCCAGCAGCACCCGAAGACAGGGGTCCGGCTACACCTTC.

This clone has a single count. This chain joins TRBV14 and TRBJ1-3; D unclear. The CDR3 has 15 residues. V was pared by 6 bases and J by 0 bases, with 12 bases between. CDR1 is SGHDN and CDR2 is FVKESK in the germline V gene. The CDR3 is CASRPAGSSGNTIYF. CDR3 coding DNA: TGTGCCAGCAGACCTGCAGGCAGCTCTGGAAACACCATATATTTT.

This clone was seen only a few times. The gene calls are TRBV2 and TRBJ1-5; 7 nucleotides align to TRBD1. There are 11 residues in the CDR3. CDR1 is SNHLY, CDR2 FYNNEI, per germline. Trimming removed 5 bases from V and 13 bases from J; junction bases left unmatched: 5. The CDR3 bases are TGTGCCAGCAGTTGGGACAGACTACAGCATTTT. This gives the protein CASSWDRLQHF.

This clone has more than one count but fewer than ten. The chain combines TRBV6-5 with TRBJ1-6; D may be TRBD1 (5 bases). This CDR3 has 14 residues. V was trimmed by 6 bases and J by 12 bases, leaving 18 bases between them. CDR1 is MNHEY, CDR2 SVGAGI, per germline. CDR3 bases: TGTGCCAGCAGCCCAACAAGGGGAGGAGGACCCCTCCACTTT. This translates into CASSPTRGGGPLHF.

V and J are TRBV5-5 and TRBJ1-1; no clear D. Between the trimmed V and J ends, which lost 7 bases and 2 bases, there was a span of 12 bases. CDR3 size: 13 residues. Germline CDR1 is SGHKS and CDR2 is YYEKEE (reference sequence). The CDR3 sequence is CASGRLINTEAFF. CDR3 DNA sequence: TGTGCCAGCGGCAGGTTGATCAACACTGAAGCTTTCTTT. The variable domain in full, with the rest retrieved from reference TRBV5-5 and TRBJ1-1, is DAGVTQSPTHLIKTRGQQVTLRCSPISGHKSVSWYQQVLGQGPQFIFQYYEKEERGRGNFPDRFSARQFPNYSSELNVNALLLGDSALYLCASGRLINTEAFFGQGTRLTVV.

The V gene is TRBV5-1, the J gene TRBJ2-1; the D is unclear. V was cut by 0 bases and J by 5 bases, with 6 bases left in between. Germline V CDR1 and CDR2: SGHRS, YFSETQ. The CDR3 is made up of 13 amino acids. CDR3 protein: CASSLDRDNEQFF. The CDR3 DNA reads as TGCGCCAGCAGCTTGGACCGAGACAATGAGCAGTTCTTC.

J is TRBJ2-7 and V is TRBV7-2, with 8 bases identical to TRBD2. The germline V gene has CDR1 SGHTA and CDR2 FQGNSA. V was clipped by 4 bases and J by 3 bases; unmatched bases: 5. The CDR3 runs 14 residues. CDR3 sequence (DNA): TGTGCCAGCAGCTCCGGCGGGGGGATCTACGAGCAGTACTTC. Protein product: CASSSGGGIYEQYF.

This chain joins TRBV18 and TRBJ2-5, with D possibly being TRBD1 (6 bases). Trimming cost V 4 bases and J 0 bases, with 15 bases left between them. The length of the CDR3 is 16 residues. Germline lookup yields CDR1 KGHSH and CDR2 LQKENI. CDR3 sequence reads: CASSQNGTSDQETQYF. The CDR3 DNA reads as TGTGCCAGCTCACAAAACGGGACATCCGACCAAGAGACCCAGTACTTC.

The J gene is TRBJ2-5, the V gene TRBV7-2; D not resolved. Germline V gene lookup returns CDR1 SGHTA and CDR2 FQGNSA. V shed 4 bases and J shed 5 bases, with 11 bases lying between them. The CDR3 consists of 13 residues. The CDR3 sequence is CASSSVGFETQYF. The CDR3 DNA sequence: TGTGCCAGCAGCTCCGTCGGGTTCGAGACCCAGTACTTC.

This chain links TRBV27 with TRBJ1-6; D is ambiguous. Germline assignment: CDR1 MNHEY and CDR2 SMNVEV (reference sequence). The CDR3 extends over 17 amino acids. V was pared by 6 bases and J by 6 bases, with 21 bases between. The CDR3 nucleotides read TGTGCCAGCAGCGAGGTGGGTCCGACCAAATTTAATTCACCCCTCCACTTT. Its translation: CASSEVGPTKFNSPLHF.

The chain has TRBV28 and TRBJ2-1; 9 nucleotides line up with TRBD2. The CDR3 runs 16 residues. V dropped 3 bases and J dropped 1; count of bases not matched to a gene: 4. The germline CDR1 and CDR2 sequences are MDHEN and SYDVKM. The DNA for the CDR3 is TGTGCCAGCAGTTTGCAAGCGGGGGGTTCCTACAATGAGCAGTTCTTC. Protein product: CASSLQAGGSYNEQFF.

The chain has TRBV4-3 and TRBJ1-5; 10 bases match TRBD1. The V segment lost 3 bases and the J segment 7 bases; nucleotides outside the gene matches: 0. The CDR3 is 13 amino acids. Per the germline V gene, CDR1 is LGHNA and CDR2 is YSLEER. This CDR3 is CASSQDRGQPQHF. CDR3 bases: TGCGCCAGCAGCCAGGACAGGGGGCAGCCCCAGCATTTT.